The 4 T cell receptor beta chains presented below share a single source sample, sequenced in a study of post-analysis software for immune sequencing data. Unique-molecular-identifier-tagged TCR beta cDNA libraries were used. One entry per CDR3 protein, called by TCRdb with MiXCR from the PCR reads. The sample has under 200,000 distinct CDR3 sequences, approximately 35% seen once. Sequencing was performed on blood, taken after autologous hematopoietic stem cell transplantation. These receptors originate from a girl aged 10-17 years with multiple sclerosis.

V and J are TRBV30 and TRBJ1-5; D not resolved. CDR1 GTSNPN and CDR2 SVGIG come from the germline V gene (reference sequence). Deletions cut 1 base from V and 0 bases from J, with 10 bases between. CDR3 length equals 15 residues. The DNA of the CDR3 is TGTGCCTGGAGTGCCCAGACCGTTAGCAATCAGCCCCAGCATTTT. This gives the protein CAWSAQTVSNQPQHF.

This clonotype was detected ten times or more. The genes are TRBV28 and TRBJ2-3; possibly TRBD1 or TRBD2 for D (6 bases each). The V end lost 5 bases, the J end lost 2 bases, and 14 bases lay between the germline ends. The CDR3 extends over 15 amino acids. Looked up from germline, CDR1 is MDHEN and CDR2 is SYDVKM. The CDR3 here is CASSAAAGHTDTQYF. In nucleotides, the CDR3 is TGTGCCAGCAGTGCCGCTGCGGGACACACAGATACGCAGTATTTT.

About this clonotype: An end of the junction does not agree with germline; a read error may underlie this. The rearrangement links TRBV27 to TRBJ2-1; maybe TRBD2 (6 bases). Germline lookup yields CDR1 MNHEY and CDR2 SMNVEV (reference sequence). This CDR3 spans 18 amino acids. The CDR3 nucleotides read TGTGCCAGCAGTTTTTTTTTTCCGGGGGTCAACTCCTACAATAAGCAGTTCTTC. Translating gives CASSFFFPGVNSYNKQFF.

This clonotype showed up many times. This sequence joins TRBV4-1 and TRBJ2-3, with 9 bases aligning to TRBD2. J was trimmed by 2 bases and V by 5 bases; bases with no gene match: 14. Germline V CDR1 and CDR2: MGHRA, YSYEKL. The CDR3 extends over 18 amino acids. The CDR3: CASSVMMSSGENTDTQYF. The DNA of the CDR3 is TGCGCCAGCAGCGTAATGATGTCTAGCGGGGAAAACACAGATACGCAGTATTTT.